The present TCR beta chain was sequenced within a study of T-cell reconstitution after alpha-beta-depleted transplantation in children. Study-wide findings and caveats: At day 60, the high TCRbeta diversity found in some patients originated from recipient T cells and thymic progenitors that had survived.

The CDR3 length is 14 residues. CDR1 is LGHDT and CDR2 is YNNKEL in the germline V gene (reference sequence). The V end lost 5 bases, the J end lost 1 base, and 11 bases lay between the germline ends. Unique molecular identifiers were incorporated into the prepared TCRbeta library. TCRdb reprocessed the PCR reads via MiXCR and lists one record per CDR3 protein. The data contain approximately 800,000 distinct CDR3 sequences, roughly 15% of them seen just once; the ten biggest clones take up 5%. About this clonotype: The target antigen is unknown.

Sequenced material: PBMCs, mostly from graft donor cells, taken 360 days after TCRalphabeta/CD19-depleted stem cell transplant. The chain carries TRBV3-1 and TRBJ1-1; TRBD1 might be the D (6 bases). This receptor was taken from a male patient aged 5 to 17 who had a stem cell transplant for acute lymphoblastic leukemia, so the T cells may come from the graft donor. CDR3 residues: CASSIGTPNTEAFF. The CDR3 DNA reads TGTGCCAGCAGCATCGGGACACCGAACACTGAAGCTTTCTTT. Looking up the rest from reference TRBV3-1 and TRBJ1-1 gives the full variable domain: DTAVSQTPKYLVTQMGNDKSIKCEQNLGHDTMYWYKQDSKKFLKIMFSYNNKELIINETVPNRFSPKSPDKAHLNLHINSLELGDSAVYFCASSIGTPNTEAFFGQGTRLTVV.